This T cell receptor (beta chain) was captured in a study of T-cell reconstitution after alpha-beta-depleted transplantation in children. V shed 0 bases and J shed 4 bases, with 7 bases lying between them. The germline V gene encodes CDR1 SGHRS and CDR2 YFSETQ. The CDR3 is made up of 13 amino acids. Preparing the TCRbeta library involved the use of unique molecular identifiers. TCRdb recomputed calls from the PCR reads with MiXCR, one row per CDR3 protein. Of approximately 83,000 distinct CDR3 sequences listed, approximately 8.4% were seen once; the top ten hold 5.5% to 8%. This clonotype was detected many times.

The source was PBMCs from the stem cell graft donor, collected from the stem cell graft. The V call is TRBV5-1, the J call TRBJ1-2, with D possibly TRBD1 on 6 matching bases. The TCR sequence derives from a human donor who donated a stem cell graft to a child with congenital amegakaryocytic thrombocytopenia. The chain's CDR3 is CASSLEDSYGYTF. The CDR3 DNA sequence: TGCGCCAGCAGCTTGGAGGACAGCTATGGCTACACCTTC.